This TCR beta chain stems from a study of blood T cell repertoires in COVID-19. The CDR3 is 13 residues long. J lost 8 bases, V lost 5 bases, and 7 bases had no gene match. In germline, CDR1 is SGHAT, CDR2 FQNNGV. Produced via immunoSEQ multiplex PCR; TCRdb's table is partial and in-frame only. The data hold 150,000 to 200,000 clones, with more than 75% observed a single time. This TCR came from a man aged 18-30 years with active or convalescent COVID-19. The chain couples TRBV11-2 to TRBJ1-2; 8 bases are shared with TRBD1. The sequencing sample was made of peripheral blood. The CDR3 DNA reads as TGTGCCAGCAGCGACCAGGGGGCGAGCGGCTACACCTTC. Translation gives CASSDQGASGYTF.